One and the same sample provided the 14 T cell receptor beta chains below, sequenced in a study of blood T cell repertoires in COVID-19. Here immunoSEQ multiplex PCR was the method, and the copy in TCRdb shows in-frame clones only, minus some. This table has 200,000 to 250,000 clones, 86% appearing once. Sequencing input: peripheral blood. The origin of the receptors is a woman aged 50 to 60 with COVID-19, enrolled during active disease.

The V call is TRBV7-8, the J call TRBJ2-5; TRBD1 aligns across 7 bases. Germline CDR1 SGHVS, CDR2 FQNEAQ. Trimming at V came to 2 bases and at J to 7 bases, leaving 10 bases not matched to a gene. This CDR3 comprises 15 residues. CDR3 nucleotide sequence: TGTGCCAGCAGCTTATCCCCAACAGGGGCTGGGACCCAGTACTTC. The encoded protein is CASSLSPTGAGTQYF.

This clone occurred once. The J gene is TRBJ2-3, the V gene TRBV10-3; no clear D gene. The germline V and J ends were trimmed by 4 bases and 8 bases, with 7 bases remaining between them. The V gene's germline CDR1 is ENHRY and CDR2 SYGVKD. The CDR3 has 11 amino acids. CDR3 protein: CAISAGGTQYF. In DNA form, the CDR3 reads TGTGCCATCAGTGCGGGTGGTACGCAGTATTTT.

V usage is TRBV30 and J usage is TRBJ2-2; D is ambiguous. Trimming shortened V by 1 base and J by 4 bases, and 7 bases separated the two germline ends. Per germline, CDR1 GTSNPN and CDR2 SVGIG (reference sequence). This CDR3 spans 13 amino acids. This CDR3 reads CAWSGGTTGELFF. The CDR3 DNA reads TGTGCCTGGAGTGGCGGTACCACCGGGGAGCTGTTTTTT.

This chain's CDR3 is CASSLGQVPPFYYGYTF. The CDR3, as DNA: TGTGCCAGCAGCTTGGGTCAGGTCCCCCCCTTCTACTATGGCTACACCTTC. V is TRBV5-5 and J is TRBJ1-2; the D is unclear. The germline CDR1 and CDR2 sequences are SGHKS and YYEKEE (reference sequence). V was clipped by 0 bases and J by 3 bases, with 18 bases between them. The CDR3 extends over 17 amino acids.

The chain recombines TRBV6-2 or TRBV6-3 with TRBJ1-5; tentatively, D is TRBD1 (6 bases). CDR1 and CDR2 (germline): MNHEY, SVGEGT. The CDR3 has 16 residues. V gave up 5 bases and J gave up 1 base, with 15 bases separating them. The CDR3 loop reads CASSTPGGLSNQPQHF. The DNA of the CDR3 is TGTGCCAGCAGTACTCCGGGGGGGCTAAGCAATCAGCCCCAGCATTTT.

The chain links TRBV5-1 to TRBJ2-3, with TRBD2 matching over 8 bases. After removal of 5 bases from V and 9 bases from J, the junction contained 14 bases not matched to a gene. The CDR3 runs to 15 residues. Germline assignment: CDR1 SGHRS and CDR2 YFSETQ. CDR3 in amino acids: CASSPAGAQGVTQYF. The CDR3 bases are TGCGCCAGCAGTCCAGCGGGGGCCCAAGGTGTAACGCAGTATTTT.

This chain uses TRBV4-3 with TRBJ2-7; a possible D gene is TRBD1 (6 bases). V was pared by 3 bases and J by 1 base, with 7 bases between. This CDR3 is built from 13 residues. The germline V gene has CDR1 LGHNA and CDR2 YSLEER. CDR3 DNA: TGCGCCAGCAGCCACAGGGGTTCCTACGAGCAGTACTTC. Translating it yields CASSHRGSYEQYF.

The chain has TRBV28 and TRBJ1-5, with D unresolved. Trimming took off 0 bases at V and 0 bases at J, with 9 bases between the two ends. CDR3 length equals 16 residues. The germline V gene encodes CDR1 MDHEN and CDR2 SYDVKM. The CDR3 reads CASSLWAVPSNQPQHF. DNA for the CDR3: TGTGCCAGCAGTTTATGGGCGGTACCTAGCAATCAGCCCCAGCATTTT.

The V gene is TRBV4-1, the J gene TRBJ2-7, with TRBD1 matching over 7 bases. The CDR3 is made up of 15 amino acids. From germline, CDR1 is MGHRA and CDR2 YSYEKL. Trimming removed 4 bases from V and 1 base from J; junction bases left unmatched: 7. The CDR3 protein is CASSPWTGTSYEQYF. CDR3 sequence (DNA): TGCGCCAGCAGCCCCTGGACAGGAACTTCCTACGAGCAGTACTTC.

This chain links TRBV25-1 with TRBJ1-3, with D perhaps TRBD1 (6 bases). This CDR3 has 13 amino acids. CDR1 is MGHDK and CDR2 is SYGVNS in the germline V gene. V lost 8 bases and J lost 3, with 11 bases in between. The CDR3 coding sequence is TGTGCCAGCCGAGGGGGGGTTGGAAACACCATATATTTT. Protein product: CASRGGVGNTIYF.

The V call is TRBV19, the J call TRBJ1-4; TRBD1 matches at 7 bases. The CDR3 length is 14 residues. After removal of 9 bases from V and 5 bases from J, the junction contained 9 bases not matched to a gene. Germline V gene data show CDR1 as LNHDA and CDR2 as SQIVND (reference sequence). The CDR3 sequence: CASNTGVKNEKLFF. The CDR3 DNA sequence: TGTGCCAGCAATACAGGGGTGAAAAATGAAAAACTGTTTTTT. The full variable domain, with the rest looked up from reference TRBV19 and TRBJ1-4, is DGGITQSPKYLFRKEGQNVTLSCEQNLNHDAMYWYRQDPGQGLRLIYYSQIVNDFQKGDIAEGYSVSREKKESFPLTVTSAQKNPTAFYLCASNTGVKNEKLFFGSGTQLSVL.

This clone was recorded once. The CDR3 reads CASSLRTGGYGYTF. In DNA, the CDR3 is TGTGCCAGCAGCTTACGGACAGGGGGTTATGGCTACACCTTC. The V call is TRBV11-3, the J call TRBJ1-2; 10 bases map to TRBD1. The V gene end was trimmed by 2 bases and the J gene end by 5 bases; junction bases not matched to a gene: 2. The CDR3 has 14 amino acids. Germline V gene sequence: CDR1 SGHNT, CDR2 YENEEA.

This chain links TRBV19 with TRBJ1-3; D call uncertain. The CDR3 covers 11 residues. V was pared by 11 bases and J by 4 bases, with 9 bases between. Germline values: CDR1 LNHDA, CDR2 SQIVND (reference sequence). In DNA, the CDR3 is TGTGCCGGAGAGCGGGGAAACACCATATATTTT. Protein: CAGERGNTIYF.

The chain combines TRBV6-5 with TRBJ1-6; D ambiguous. CDR1 is MNHEY and CDR2 is SVGAGI in the germline V gene. V lost 7 bases to trimming and J lost 6 bases, with 16 bases between them. This CDR3 comprises 15 residues. The CDR3 here is CASTFMEGLNSPLHF. In nucleotides, the CDR3 is TGTGCCAGCACCTTTATGGAGGGCCTTAATTCACCCCTCCACTTT.